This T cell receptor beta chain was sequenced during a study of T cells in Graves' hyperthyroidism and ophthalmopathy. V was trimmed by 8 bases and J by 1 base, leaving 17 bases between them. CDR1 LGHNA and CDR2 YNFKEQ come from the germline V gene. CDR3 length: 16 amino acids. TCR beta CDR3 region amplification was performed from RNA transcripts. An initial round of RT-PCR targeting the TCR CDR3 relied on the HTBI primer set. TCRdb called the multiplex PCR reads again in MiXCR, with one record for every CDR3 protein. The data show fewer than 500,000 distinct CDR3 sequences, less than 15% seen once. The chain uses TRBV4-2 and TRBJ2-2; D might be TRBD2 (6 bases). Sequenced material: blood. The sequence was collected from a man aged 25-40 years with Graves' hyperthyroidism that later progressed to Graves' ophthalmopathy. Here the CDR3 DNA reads TGTGCCAGCTCCCTTGGCTTCGGGGGGAACACCGGGGAGCTGTTTTTT. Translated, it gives CASSLGFGGNTGELFF.